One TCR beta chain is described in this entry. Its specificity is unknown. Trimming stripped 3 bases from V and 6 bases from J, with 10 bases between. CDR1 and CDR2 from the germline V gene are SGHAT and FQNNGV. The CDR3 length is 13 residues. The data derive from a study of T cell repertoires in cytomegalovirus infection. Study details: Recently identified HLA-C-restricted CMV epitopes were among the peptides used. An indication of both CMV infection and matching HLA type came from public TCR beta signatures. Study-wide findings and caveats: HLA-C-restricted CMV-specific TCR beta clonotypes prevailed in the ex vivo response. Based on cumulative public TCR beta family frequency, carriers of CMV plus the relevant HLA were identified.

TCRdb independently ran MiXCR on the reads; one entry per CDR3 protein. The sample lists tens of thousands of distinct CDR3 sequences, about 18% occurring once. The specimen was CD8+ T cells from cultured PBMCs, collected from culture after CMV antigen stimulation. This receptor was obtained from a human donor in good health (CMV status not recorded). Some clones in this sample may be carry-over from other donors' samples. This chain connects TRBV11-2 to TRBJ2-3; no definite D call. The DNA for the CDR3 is TGTGCCAGCAGCTTCTATCCCGGGGATACGCAGTATTTT. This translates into CASSFYPGDTQYF.